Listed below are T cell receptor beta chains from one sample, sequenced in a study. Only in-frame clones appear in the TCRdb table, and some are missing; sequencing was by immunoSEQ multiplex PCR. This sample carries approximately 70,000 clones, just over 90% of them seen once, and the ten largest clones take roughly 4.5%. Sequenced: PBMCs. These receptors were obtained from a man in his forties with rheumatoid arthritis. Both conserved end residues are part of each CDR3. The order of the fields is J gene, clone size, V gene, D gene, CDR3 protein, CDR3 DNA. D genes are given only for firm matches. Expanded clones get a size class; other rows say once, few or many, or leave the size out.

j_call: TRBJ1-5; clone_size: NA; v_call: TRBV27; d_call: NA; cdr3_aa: CASSLWPHQPQHF; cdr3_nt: TGTGCCAGCAGTTTATGGCCCCATCAGCCCCAGCATTTT
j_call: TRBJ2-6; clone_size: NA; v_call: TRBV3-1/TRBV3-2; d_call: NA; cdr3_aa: CASSQAGGAGANVLTF; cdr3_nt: TGTGCCAGCAGCCAAGCGGGTGGGGCCGGGGCCAACGTCCTGACTTTC
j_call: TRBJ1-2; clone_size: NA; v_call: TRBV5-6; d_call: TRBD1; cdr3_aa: CASSFGTEVRDGYTF; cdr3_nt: TGTGCCAGCAGCTTCGGGACAGAGGTGAGGGATGGCTACACCTTC
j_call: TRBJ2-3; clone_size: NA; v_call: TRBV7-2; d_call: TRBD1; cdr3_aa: CASSLTGVTTDTQYF; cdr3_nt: TGTGCCAGCAGCTTAACAGGGGTTACCACAGATACGCAGTATTTT
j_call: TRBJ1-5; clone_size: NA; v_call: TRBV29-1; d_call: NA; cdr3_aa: CSVLWDTPSGQPQHF; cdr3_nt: TGCAGCGTTTTGTGGGACACCCCCTCGGGACAGCCCCAGCATTTT
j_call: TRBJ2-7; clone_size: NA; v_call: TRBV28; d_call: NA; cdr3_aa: CASSFMGMTGDEQYF; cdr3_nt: TGTGCCAGCAGTTTTATGGGGATGACAGGCGACGAGCAGTACTTC
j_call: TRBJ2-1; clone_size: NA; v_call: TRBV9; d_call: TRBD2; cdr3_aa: CASSVVAGGSSEQFF; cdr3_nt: TGTGCCAGCAGCGTAGTTGCGGGAGGATCGAGTGAGCAGTTCTTC
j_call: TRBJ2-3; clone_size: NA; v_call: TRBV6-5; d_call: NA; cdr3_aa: CASRSMSDTQYF; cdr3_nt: TGTGCCAGCAGGAGCATGTCAGATACGCAGTATTTT
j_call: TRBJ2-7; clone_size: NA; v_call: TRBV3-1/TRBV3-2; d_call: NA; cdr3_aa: CASSQGRPGEQYF; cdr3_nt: TGTGCCAGCAGCCAAGGCAGGCCTGGCGAGCAGTACTTC
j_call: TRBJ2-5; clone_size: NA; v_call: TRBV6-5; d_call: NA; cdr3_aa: CASSYSGPLVKTQYF; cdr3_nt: TGTGCCAGCAGTTACTCGGGACCGCTGGTGAAGACCCAGTACTTC
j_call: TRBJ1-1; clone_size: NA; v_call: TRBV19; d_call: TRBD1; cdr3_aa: CASNPQGARGLMNTEAFF; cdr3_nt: TGTGCCAGTAACCCACAGGGGGCGCGGGGCCTTATGAACACTGAAGCTTTCTTT
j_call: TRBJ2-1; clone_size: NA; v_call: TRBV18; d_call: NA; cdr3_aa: CASSPQEANEDLNEQFF; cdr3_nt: TGTGCCAGCTCACCCCAGGAGGCAAACGAAGACCTGAATGAGCAGTTCTTC
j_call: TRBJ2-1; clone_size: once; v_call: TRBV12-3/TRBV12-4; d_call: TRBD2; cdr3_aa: CASKLAGGNEQFF; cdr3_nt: TGTGCCAGCAAACTAGCGGGAGGAAATGAGCAGTTCTTC
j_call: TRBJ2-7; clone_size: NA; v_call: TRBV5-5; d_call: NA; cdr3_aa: CASSLAALPSYEQYF; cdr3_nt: TGTGCCAGCAGCTTGGCCGCCTTACCCTCCTACGAGCAGTACTTC